The clone carrying this T cell receptor beta chain has just a few counts. The antigen remains undetermined. Expressed TCRB transcripts were sequenced, since all the RNA that had been isolated was reverse transcribed. Using immunoSEQ multiplex PCR, the repertoire was profiled, and TCRdb retains in-frame clones only, with some absent. The top ten clones hold about 0.087% of a sample with 500,000 to 700,000 clones, around 16% of them seen once. This sample is drawn from a study of beta chain features in type 1 diabetes. General study results and limits: Unsettled here was the matter of whether HLA type influences TCRB rearrangement.

This sequence was found in a man between 18 and 35 years old in good health. The source material was naive CD4+ T cells from blood.

CDR3 loop: CASSPPWSTNEKLFF. CDR3 sequence (DNA): TGTGCCAGCTCACCACCATGGTCAACTAATGAAAAACTGTTTTTT. This chain connects TRBV18 to TRBJ1-4; no firm D call. This CDR3 is built from 15 residues. Trimming removed 0 bases at V and 0 bases at J, with 5 bases between. Germline V gene sequence: CDR1 KGHSH, CDR2 LQKENI.